The rows below give T cell receptor beta chains drawn from one sample of a study of cytomegalovirus exposure and HLA in healthy donors. Profiled with immunoSEQ multiplex PCR; TCRdb holds only in-frame clones, not every one. Here the sample spans approximately 270,000 clones, roughly 85% being singletons. The sequenced material came from PBMCs. The source of these receptors is a woman aged 18 to 35 in good health and CMV-seronegative. The CDR3 runs from the conserved cysteine through the conserved F or W.

V gene	J gene	CDR3 protein
TRBV2	TRBJ2-5	CASSLQKETQYF
TRBV7-9	TRBJ2-2	CASSSSGSRLLGELFF
TRBV6-5	TRBJ1-5	CASSRQGAAQPQHF
TRBV5-1	TRBJ1-1	CASSFQGGNTEAFF
TRBV10-3	TRBJ2-1	CAISESQGANNEQFF
TRBV27	TRBJ1-1	CASKMVSGTTGVTEAFF
TRBV19	TRBJ2-7	CASSIEAWEIHEQYF
TRBV10-3	TRBJ1-2	CAISGAGGYGYTF
TRBV19	TRBJ2-7	CASSSLAGGPYEQYF
TRBV6-5	TRBJ1-5	CASSYGQGGQPQHF
TRBV2	TRBJ2-7	CASSDRGKTYEQYF
TRBV30	TRBJ2-5	CAWSDSPALAHQETQYF
TRBV19	TRBJ2-7	CASSSQTGTYEQYF
TRBV14	TRBJ2-7	CASSQKGMDRSRARGEQYF
TRBV28	TRBJ1-2	CASSLGDGGLRGYTF
TRBV28	TRBJ2-2	CASSLTGNTGELFF
TRBV6-6	TRBJ1-1	CASSAQGQGNPGGAFF
TRBV5-1	TRBJ2-5	CASSLAGGETQYF
TRBV29-1	TRBJ1-5	CSVVDSSTDQPQHF
TRBV6-5	TRBJ2-2	CASSYDRYSNTGELFF
TRBV7-2	TRBJ2-3	CASSSLAGAGGDTQYF
TRBV30	TRBJ1-1	CAWSAGTLNTEAFF
TRBV29-1	TRBJ1-2	CSVEALEGGYTF
TRBV2	TRBJ1-2	CASSGQVNYGYTF
TRBV7-9	TRBJ2-1	CASSLEVFYNEQFF
TRBV7-9	TRBJ2-2	CASSFRVGRRTNTGELFF
TRBV30	TRBJ1-2	CAWSLLTDYGGYTF
TRBV19	TRBJ1-2	CASSNLGQGNYGYTF
TRBV11-1	TRBJ2-1	CASSPSYNEQFF
TRBV7-2	TRBJ2-2	CASSLAPGGVNTGELFF
TRBV2	TRBJ2-7	CASNLQGSGYEQYF